A selection of T cell receptor beta chains follows, all from one sample in a study of T cells in tumors after PD-1 blockade. Profiled with immunoSEQ multiplex PCR; TCRdb holds only in-frame clones, not every one. The table records just under 20,000 clones, over 70% of them present only once. The starting material was PBMCs, obtained after anti-PD-1 therapy. Receptors were obtained from a human donor with advanced basal cell or squamous cell carcinoma (not recorded which). CDR3s include the opening cysteine and the closing phenylalanine or tryptophan. D genes are given only for firm matches. A row's size may be missing; if present it is once, few, many or a size class.

abundance	v_gene	d_gene	j_gene	CDR3aa	CDR3nt
-	TRBV2	-	TRBJ1-3	CASSLLWGSGPGNTIYF	TGTGCCAGCAGTCTACTGTGGGGGTCGGGACCTGGAAACACCATATATTTT
-	TRBV3-1/TRBV3-2	-	TRBJ2-2	CASSQDLGTTGELFF	TGTGCCAGCAGCCAAGATCTTGGGACTACCGGGGAGCTGTTTTTT
-	TRBV13	-	TRBJ1-4	CASSLRGFRNEKLFF	TGTGCCAGCAGCCTCAGGGGCTTCAGAAATGAAAAACTGTTTTTT
-	TRBV7-8	-	TRBJ1-2	CASSPGAPGTVGGYTF	TGTGCCAGCAGCCCCGGGGCCCCAGGGACGGTCGGCGGCTACACCTTC
-	TRBV7-2	-	TRBJ2-1	CASSGGASNEQFF	TGTGCCAGCAGCGGGGGGGCAAGTAATGAGCAGTTCTTC
few	TRBV4-2	TRBD2	TRBJ2-1	CASSLVGAGGSNEQFF	TGTGCCAGCAGCCTAGTGGGGGCGGGAGGGAGCAATGAGCAGTTCTTC
-	TRBV15	-	TRBJ2-3	CATSPGLKSTDTQYF	TGTGCCACCAGCCCAGGACTAAAGAGCACAGATACGCAGTATTTT
-	TRBV6-6	-	TRBJ1-2	CASSFGKTGSYGYTF	TGTGCCAGCAGTTTTGGTAAAACAGGGAGCTATGGCTACACCTTC
-	TRBV15	-	TRBJ2-7	CATSRDPANSYEQYF	TGTGCCACCAGCAGAGATCCGGCAAACTCCTACGAGCAGTACTTC
-	TRBV7-3	TRBD1	TRBJ2-2	CASSFTGGWGTGELFF	TGTGCCAGCAGCTTCACAGGGGGTTGGGGCACCGGGGAGCTGTTTTTT
-	TRBV10-3	-	TRBJ2-5	CAISEDTGETQYF	TGTGCCATCAGTGAGGACACGGGAGAGACCCAGTACTTC
-	TRBV7-8	-	TRBJ1-2	CASSHAEVNYGYTF	TGTGCCAGCAGCCACGCTGAGGTGAACTATGGCTACACCTTC
-	TRBV11-3	TRBD2	TRBJ2-3	CASSVSSGRIGDTQYF	TGTGCCAGCAGCGTCTCTAGCGGGAGGATAGGAGATACGCAGTATTTT
-	TRBV11-3	-	TRBJ1-1	CASSLILEFGLLSTEAFF	TGTGCCAGCAGCTTAATATTAGAATTTGGTCTTTTATCCACTGAAGCTTTCTTT
-	TRBV3-1/TRBV3-2	-	TRBJ1-4	CASSQRPGEKLFF	TGTGCCAGCAGCCAACGGCCGGGGGAAAAACTGTTTTTT
-	TRBV5-1	-	TRBJ2-3	CASSLIPGERTDTQYF	TGCGCCAGCAGCTTGATTCCGGGAGAAAGGACAGATACGCAGTATTTT
-	TRBV5-5	-	TRBJ1-3	CASSLAAGIRNTIYF	TGTGCCAGCAGCTTGGCCGCGGGCATAAGAAACACCATATATTTT
-	TRBV10-2	-	TRBJ1-1	CASSERSGRAFF	TGCGCCAGCAGTGAGAGGTCAGGGAGAGCTTTCTTT
-	TRBV3-1/TRBV3-2	-	TRBJ2-2	CASSRFTNTGELFF	TGTGCCAGCAGCCGATTCACGAACACCGGGGAGCTGTTTTTT
-	TRBV19	-	TRBJ1-1	CASSPTTTGRAFF	TGTGCCAGTAGTCCTACTACCACAGGGAGAGCTTTCTTT
-	TRBV14	-	TRBJ2-1	CASSQDRGNEQFF	TGTGCCAGCAGCCAAGATCGTGGGAATGAGCAGTTCTTC
-	TRBV18	-	TRBJ2-3	CASSAGDTDTQYF	TGTGCCAGCTCGGCCGGGGACACAGATACGCAGTATTTT
-	TRBV5-1	-	TRBJ2-7	CASSRAPGGAYEQYF	TGCGCCAGCTCCCGGGCGCCCGGTGGGGCCTACGAGCAGTACTTC
-	TRBV6-5	TRBD1	TRBJ1-2	CASREDRATTYGYTF	TGTGCCAGCAGGGAGGACAGGGCTACTACATATGGCTACACCTTC